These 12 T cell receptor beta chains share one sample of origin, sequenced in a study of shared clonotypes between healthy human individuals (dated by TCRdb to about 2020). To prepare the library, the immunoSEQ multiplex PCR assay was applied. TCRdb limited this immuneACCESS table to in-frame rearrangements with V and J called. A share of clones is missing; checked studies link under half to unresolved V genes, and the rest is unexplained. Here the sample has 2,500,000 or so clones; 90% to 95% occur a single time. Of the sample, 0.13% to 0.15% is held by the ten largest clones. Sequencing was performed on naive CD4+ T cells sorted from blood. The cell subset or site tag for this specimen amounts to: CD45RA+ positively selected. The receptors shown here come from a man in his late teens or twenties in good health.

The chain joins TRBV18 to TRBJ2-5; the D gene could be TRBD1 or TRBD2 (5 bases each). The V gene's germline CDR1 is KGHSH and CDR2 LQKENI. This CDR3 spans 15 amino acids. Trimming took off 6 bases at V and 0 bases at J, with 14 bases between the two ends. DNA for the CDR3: TGTGCCAGCTCGACACGGGACGGTTACCAAGAGACCCAGTACTTC. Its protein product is CASSTRDGYQETQYF.

CDR3 DNA: TGTGCCAGCAGTAAACTAGCGGGGATCACCGGGGAGCTGTTTTTT. This gives the protein CASSKLAGITGELFF. This chain connects TRBV27 to TRBJ2-2, with TRBD2 matching over 10 bases. The CDR3 has 15 residues. CDR1 and CDR2 (germline): MNHEY, SMNVEV (reference sequence). Germline trimming cut 5 bases from V and 4 bases from J; bases unmatched to any gene: 4.

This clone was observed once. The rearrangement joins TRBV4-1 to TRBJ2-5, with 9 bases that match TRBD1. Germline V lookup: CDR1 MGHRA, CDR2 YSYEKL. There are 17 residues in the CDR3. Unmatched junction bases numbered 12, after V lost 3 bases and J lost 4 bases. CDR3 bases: TGCGCCAGCAGCCACTCTGGAGGGACAGGGCGGATAGAGACCCAGTACTTC. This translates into CASSHSGGTGRIETQYF.

CDR3 bases: TGTGCCAGCAGTGCTGGGGGGGCGTTTGGCAATCAGCCCCAGCATTTT. Translating it yields CASSAGGAFGNQPQHF. This chain joins TRBV2 and TRBJ1-5; possibly TRBD1 for D (6 bases). Germline CDR1 reads SNHLY; CDR2 reads FYNNEI. CDR3 length equals 16 residues. V was pared by 4 bases and J by 2 bases, with 15 bases between.

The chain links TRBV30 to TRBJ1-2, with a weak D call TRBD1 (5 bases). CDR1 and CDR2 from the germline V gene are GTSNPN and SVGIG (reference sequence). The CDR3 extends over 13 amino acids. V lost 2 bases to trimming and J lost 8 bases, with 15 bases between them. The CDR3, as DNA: TGTGCCTGGAGTCCTCAGGGAGGGATCGGCTACACCTTC. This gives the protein CAWSPQGGIGYTF.

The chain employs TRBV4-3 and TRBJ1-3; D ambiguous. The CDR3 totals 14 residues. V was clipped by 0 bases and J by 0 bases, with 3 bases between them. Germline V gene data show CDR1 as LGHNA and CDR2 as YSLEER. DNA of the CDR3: TGCGCCAGCAGCCAAGAGGGCTCTGGAAACACCATATATTTT. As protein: CASSQEGSGNTIYF.

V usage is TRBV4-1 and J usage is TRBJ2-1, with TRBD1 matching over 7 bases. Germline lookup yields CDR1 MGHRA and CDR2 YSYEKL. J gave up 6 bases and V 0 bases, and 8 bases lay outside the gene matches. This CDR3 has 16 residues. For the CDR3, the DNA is TGCGCCAGCAGCCAAGAGGGCAGGGGGTCCCTCAATGAGCAGTTCTTC. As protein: CASSQEGRGSLNEQFF.

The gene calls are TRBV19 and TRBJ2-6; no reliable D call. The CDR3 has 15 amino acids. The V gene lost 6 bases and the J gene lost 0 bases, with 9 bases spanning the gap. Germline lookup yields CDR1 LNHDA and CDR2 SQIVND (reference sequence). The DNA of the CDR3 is TGTGCCAGTAGCGACACAGCCTCTGGGGCCAACGTCCTGACTTTC. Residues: CASSDTASGANVLTF.

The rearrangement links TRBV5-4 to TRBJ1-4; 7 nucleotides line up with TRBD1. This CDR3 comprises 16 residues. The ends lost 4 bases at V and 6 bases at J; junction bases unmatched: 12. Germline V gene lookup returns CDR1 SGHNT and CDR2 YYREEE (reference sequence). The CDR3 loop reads CASSPGGAQGDEKLFF. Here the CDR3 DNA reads TGTGCCAGCAGCCCGGGAGGAGCGCAGGGGGATGAAAAACTGTTTTTT.

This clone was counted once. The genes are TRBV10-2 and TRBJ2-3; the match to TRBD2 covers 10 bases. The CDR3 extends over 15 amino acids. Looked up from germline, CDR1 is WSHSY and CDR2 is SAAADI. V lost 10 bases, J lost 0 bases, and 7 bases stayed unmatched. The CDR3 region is CATTGTSASTDTQYF. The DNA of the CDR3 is TGCGCCACCACCGGGACTAGCGCTAGCACAGATACGCAGTATTTT.

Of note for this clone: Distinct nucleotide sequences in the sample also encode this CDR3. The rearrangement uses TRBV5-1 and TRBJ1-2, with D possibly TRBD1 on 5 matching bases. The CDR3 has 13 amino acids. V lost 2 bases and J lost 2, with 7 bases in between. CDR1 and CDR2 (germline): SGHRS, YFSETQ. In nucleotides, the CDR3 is TGCGCCAGCAGCTTAGAGGGGAACTATGGCTACACCTTC. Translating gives CASSLEGNYGYTF.

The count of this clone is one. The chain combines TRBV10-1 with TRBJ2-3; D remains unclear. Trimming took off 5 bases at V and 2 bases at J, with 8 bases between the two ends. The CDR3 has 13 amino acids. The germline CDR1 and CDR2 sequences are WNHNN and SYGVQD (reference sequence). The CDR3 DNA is TGCGCCAGCAGTCCCTTCTCCACAGATACGCAGTATTTT. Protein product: CASSPFSTDTQYF.